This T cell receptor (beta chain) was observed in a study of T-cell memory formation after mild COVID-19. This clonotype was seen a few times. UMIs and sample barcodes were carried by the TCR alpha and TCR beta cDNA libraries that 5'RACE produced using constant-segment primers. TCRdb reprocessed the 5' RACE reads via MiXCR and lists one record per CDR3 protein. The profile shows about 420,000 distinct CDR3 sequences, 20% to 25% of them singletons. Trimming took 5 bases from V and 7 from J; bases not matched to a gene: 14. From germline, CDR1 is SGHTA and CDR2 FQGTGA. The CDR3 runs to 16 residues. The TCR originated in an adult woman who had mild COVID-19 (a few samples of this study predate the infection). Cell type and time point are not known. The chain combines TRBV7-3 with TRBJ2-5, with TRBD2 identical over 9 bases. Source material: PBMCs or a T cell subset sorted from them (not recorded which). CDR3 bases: TGTGCCAGCAGCATTAGCGGGAGAGAGCCGCGTGGGACCCAGTACTTC. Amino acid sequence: CASSISGREPRGTQYF.